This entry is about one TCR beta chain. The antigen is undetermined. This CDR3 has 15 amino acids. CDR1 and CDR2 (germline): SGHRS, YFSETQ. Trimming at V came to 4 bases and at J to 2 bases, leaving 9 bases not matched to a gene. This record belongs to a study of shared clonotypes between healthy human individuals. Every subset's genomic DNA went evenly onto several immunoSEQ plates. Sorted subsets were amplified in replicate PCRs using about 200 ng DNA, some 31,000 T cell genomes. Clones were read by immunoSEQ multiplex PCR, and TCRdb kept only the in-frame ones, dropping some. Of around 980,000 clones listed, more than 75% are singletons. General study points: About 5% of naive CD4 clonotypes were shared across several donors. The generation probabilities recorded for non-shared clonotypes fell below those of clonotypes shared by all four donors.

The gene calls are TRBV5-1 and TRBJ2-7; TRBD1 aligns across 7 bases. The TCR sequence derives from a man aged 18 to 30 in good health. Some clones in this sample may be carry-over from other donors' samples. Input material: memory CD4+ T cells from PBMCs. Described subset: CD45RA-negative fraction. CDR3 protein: CASSLTGATTYEQYF. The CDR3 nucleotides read TGCGCCAGCAGCCTCACAGGGGCGACGACCTACGAGCAGTACTTC.